This TCR beta chain was documented in a study of CXCR3-negative and CXCR3-positive naive CD8 T cells. Study-level results: TCR strength was inferred from TRB CDR3 properties, while surface CD5 was comparable between naive subsets. The study found more hydrophobic TRB CDR3s in CXCR3-positive naive cells than in CXCR3-negative naive cells.

The CDR3 covers 15 residues. Germline V CDR1 and CDR2: SGHRS, YFSETQ. Worth noting for this clonotype: The antigen is not known.

Naivety in CD8+ T cells corresponded to a CD45RO-CCR7+CD27+CD95- phenotype. Carrying UMI labels, the TRB cDNA libraries were prepared through 5' RACE. TCRdb re-analyzed the 5' RACE reads; it lists each CDR3 protein once, without DNA. Its table lists about 120,000 distinct CDR3 sequences. The sample was naive CXCR3- CD8+ T cells from blood. Noted subset: CD45RO-CCR7+CD27+CD95- naive CD8+ T cells lacking CXCR3 (TNR3-). The rearrangement joins TRBV5-1 to TRBJ2-1; the TCRdb call, TRBD1, lacks DNA for checking. The TCR was taken from a human donor in good health. Some clones in this sample may be carry-over from other donors' samples. The CDR3 loop is CASSPGAGAYNEQFF.